This T cell receptor (beta chain) stems from a study of T cell responses to AZD1222 COVID-19 vaccine. The protocol was immunoSEQ multiplex PCR, while the TCRdb copy is restricted to in-frame clones and leaves out a portion. The sample shows 150,000 to 200,000 clones, around 86% of them seen only once. Study-level findings and limits: Baseline seropositivity occurred in only 5 or 6 AZD1222 recipients. Reports say nearly half of spike-specific TCRs go after unmutated variant regions.

Deletions cut 3 bases from V and 0 bases from J, with 15 bases between. There are 17 residues in the CDR3. Germline values: CDR1 MDHEN, CDR2 SYDVKM. In regard to this clone: The antigen remains undetermined.

This receptor was obtained from an adult in good health. Sequenced material: peripheral blood, taken on day 0 of MenACWY control vaccination. V usage is TRBV28 and J usage is TRBJ1-5; D call uncertain. The CDR3 is CASSFSGGLYSNQPQHF. The DNA of the CDR3 is TGTGCCAGCAGTTTTTCGGGAGGGCTCTATAGCAATCAGCCCCAGCATTTT.